This T cell receptor beta chain is drawn from a study of post-analysis software for immune sequencing data. Study at large: Clinical courses comprised relapsing-remitting, secondary progressive and progressive-relapsing multiple sclerosis. General observations from the study: Diversity measured as normalized Chao1 was significantly lower in multiple sclerosis patients than in controls. With TRBV5-6, TRBV5-1 and TRBV20-1 included, about 5 TRBV segments were more frequent in patients than in controls.

The V gene's germline CDR1 is LGHNT and CDR2 FRNRAP. CDR3 length equals 13 residues. TCR beta cDNA libraries had unique molecular identifiers. TCRdb re-derived calls from the PCR reads in MiXCR, one entry per CDR3 protein. This table holds around 710,000 distinct CDR3 sequences, just over 45% found once. In the case of this clonotype: The antigen remains unidentified.

Sequenced input: blood. The chain links TRBV12-5 to TRBJ2-7, with a tentative D call TRBD1 (6 bases). Matching the DNA end better, TRBJ2-5 makes the J call doubtful. The receptor was derived from a girl aged 5-17 years with multiple sclerosis. The CDR3 region is CASGLVGAKTQYF. DNA for the CDR3: TGTGCTAGTGGTTTGGTGGGGGCTAAGACCCAGTACTTC.